Reported below is one T cell receptor (beta chain). The antigen remains unidentified. Here immunoSEQ multiplex PCR was the method, and the copy in TCRdb shows in-frame clones only, minus some. Of about 82,000 clones in the sample, 85% to 95% were seen once. This sample stems from a study of cytomegalovirus exposure and HLA in healthy donors. Overall study results and limits: Rarity characterized most TCR sequences, yet some public TCRs appeared in many donors.

Among the roughly 120 subjects of the validation cohort, separate from the roughly 670-subject first cohort, were the donors. This CDR3 spans 15 amino acids. V lost 0 bases, J lost 7 bases, and 15 bases lay in between. Germline CDR1 MNHEY, CDR2 SVGAGI. Input material: PBMCs. The chain couples TRBV6-5 to TRBJ1-2, with unresolved D. This TCR came from a man aged 18 to 35 in good health and CMV-seronegative. CDR3 in amino acids: CASSYSQSHSAGYTF. The CDR3, as DNA: TGTGCCAGCAGTTACTCCCAAAGCCATTCTGCTGGCTACACCTTC.